Following are 15 T cell receptor beta chains from one sample sequenced in a study of blood T cell repertoires in COVID-19. Some clones are missing from TCRdb's copy, which holds only in-frame ones; the method was immunoSEQ multiplex PCR. The sample has around 120,000 clones, 87% seen once. Sequences were obtained from peripheral blood. The origin of the receptors is a human donor in a cohort sampled during active COVID-19.

This clone occurred once. The identical CDR3 is also encoded by other nucleotide sequences in the sample. The V and J genes are TRBV11-2 and TRBJ2-7, with TRBD2 matching over 7 bases. With 2 bases clipped from V and 2 bases from J, the junction kept 3 bases outside the gene matches. The CDR3 runs 14 residues. CDR1 and CDR2 from the germline V gene are SGHAT and FQNNGV. The CDR3 coding sequence is TGTGCCAGCAGCTTATTGGCGGGAGCCTACGAGCAGTACTTC. Its protein product is CASSLLAGAYEQYF. The whole variable domain, remainder taken from reference TRBV11-2 and TRBJ2-7, is EAGVAQSPRYKIIEKRQSVAFWCNPISGHATLYWYQQILGQGPKLLIQFQNNGVVDDSQLPKDRFSAERLKGVDSTLKIQPAKLEDSAVYLCASSLLAGAYEQYFGPGTRLTVT.

The chain couples TRBV7-3 to TRBJ2-7, with TRBD2 as a possible D gene (6 bases). Germline CDR1 reads SGHTA; CDR2 reads FQGTGA. The CDR3 is 13 amino acids. V gave up 2 bases and J gave up 6 bases, with 11 bases separating them. The CDR3 nucleotides read TGTGCCAGCAGCTTAGGGACTGGGCTCGAGCAGTACTTC. Its protein product is CASSLGTGLEQYF.

This clone showed up just a few times. CDR3 region: CASSYVLGNQPQHF. The CDR3 nucleotides read TGTGCCAGCAGCTACGTGCTGGGCAATCAGCCCCAGCATTTT. The V and J genes are TRBV2 and TRBJ1-5, with unresolved D. Trimming removed 6 bases at V and 2 bases at J, with 11 bases between. CDR1 and CDR2 (germline): SNHLY, FYNNEI. The CDR3 sequence is 14 residues long. Full variable domain (rest looked up from reference TRBV2 and TRBJ1-5): EPEVTQTPSHQVTQMGQEVILRCVPISNHLYFYWYRQILGQKVEFLVSFYNNEISEKSEIFDDQFSVERPDGSNFTLKIRSTKLEDSAMYFCASSYVLGNQPQHFGDGTRLSIL.

The CDR3 is CASSEGWDRGRGEQFF. The CDR3 bases are TGCGCCAGCAGTGAGGGGTGGGACAGGGGGCGCGGTGAGCAGTTCTTC. V usage is TRBV10-2 and J usage is TRBJ2-1, with TRBD1 identical over 12 bases. The CDR3 is 16 residues long. Trimming cost V 2 bases and J 9 bases; bases outside gene matches: 8. Germline V CDR1 and CDR2: WSHSY, SAAADI.

This rearrangement joins TRBV24-1 to TRBJ2-1; D not certain. The CDR3 totals 16 residues. Trimming removed 3 bases from V and 2 bases from J, with 13 bases in between. Germline assignment: CDR1 KGHDR and CDR2 SFDVKD. The CDR3: CATSDPPGNTYNEQFF. As DNA, the CDR3 is TGTGCCACCAGTGATCCCCCAGGTAATACCTACAATGAGCAGTTCTTC.

The genes are TRBV5-1 and TRBJ1-4; weak D call: TRBD1 (6 bases). The CDR3 runs to 15 residues. V lost 2 bases, J lost 8 bases, and 16 bases lay in between. The V gene's germline CDR1 is SGHRS and CDR2 YFSETQ. The CDR3, as DNA: TGCGCCAGCAGCTTTAGTGGGGGCCCGGGCGAAAAACTGTTTTTT. It translates to CASSFSGGPGEKLFF.

The V and J genes are TRBV2 and TRBJ1-5, with D maybe TRBD1 (6 bases). V was trimmed by 1 base and J by 2 bases, leaving 12 bases between them. There are 16 residues in the CDR3. From germline, CDR1 is SNHLY and CDR2 FYNNEI. In nucleotides, the CDR3 is TGTGCCAGCAGTGAAGGTGGGGGGGGGCGCAATCAGCCCCAGCATTTT. Its translation is CASSEGGGGRNQPQHF.

This clone was observed a single time. Distinct nucleotide sequences in the sample also encode this CDR3. The chain is built from TRBV29-1 and TRBJ1-2; D uncertain. Trimming removed 2 bases at V and 4 bases at J, with 14 bases between. This CDR3 spans 14 amino acids. CDR1 is SQVTM, CDR2 ANQGSEA, per germline. The CDR3 reads CSVERGTGSYGYTF. The CDR3 DNA reads as TGCAGCGTTGAACGTGGCACGGGATCCTATGGCTACACCTTC.

This chain connects TRBV2 to TRBJ2-3; 14 positions agree with TRBD2. There are 15 residues in the CDR3. Looked up from germline, CDR1 is SNHLY and CDR2 is FYNNEI. V dropped 8 bases and J dropped 4; count of bases not matched to a gene: 5. The chain's CDR3 is CASGGTSGRADTQYF. CDR3 nucleotides: TGTGCCAGCGGAGGGACTAGCGGGAGAGCAGATACGCAGTATTTT.

Regarding this clone: This sample also contains other DNA sequences that code for the same CDR3. V usage is TRBV19 and J usage is TRBJ2-7, with 12 bases fitting TRBD2. J gave up 4 bases and V 6 bases, and 4 bases lay outside the gene matches. The CDR3 sequence is 14 residues long. Germline loops: CDR1 LNHDA, CDR2 SQIVND (reference sequence). CDR3 DNA sequence: TGTGCCAGTAGAACTAGCGGGGGGACGTACGAGCAGTACTTC. Its translation is CASRTSGGTYEQYF.

In this sample, this clone turned up once. The chain joins TRBV6-5 to TRBJ2-1; D remains ambiguous. V shed 0 bases and J shed 6 bases, with 15 bases lying between them. Germline assignment: CDR1 MNHEY and CDR2 SVGAGI. The CDR3 totals 16 residues. CDR3 protein: CASSYSIGPGSNEQFF. CDR3 DNA: TGTGCCAGCAGTTACTCGATTGGGCCCGGATCCAATGAGCAGTTCTTC.

This clone was seen just once. CDR3 bases: TGTGCCAGCAGCTTAGGTGGCGGGGGGAACACCGGGGAGCTGTTTTTT. Protein: CASSLGGGGNTGELFF. The rearrangement joins TRBV11-2 to TRBJ2-2, with 7 bases identical to TRBD2. This CDR3 is built from 16 residues. The trim removed 1 base at V and 1 base at J, leaving 3 bases unmatched. Germline loops: CDR1 SGHAT, CDR2 FQNNGV.

This chain uses TRBV29-1 with TRBJ2-3; possible D gene TRBD1, 6 bases. Trimming stripped 0 bases from V and 3 bases from J, with 13 bases between. The CDR3 covers 15 residues. CDR1 SQVTM and CDR2 ANQGSEA come from the germline V gene. CDR3 in DNA: TGCAGCGTTGAAGATCGGGGCAGGGGAACAGATACGCAGTATTTT. Translating gives CSVEDRGRGTDTQYF.

The V and J genes are TRBV6-5 and TRBJ2-7; D call uncertain. Germline V gives CDR1 MNHEY, CDR2 SVGAGI. Trimming removed 4 bases from V and 4 bases from J, with 5 bases in between. The CDR3 is 11 residues long. The CDR3 protein is CASSSLYEQYF. The CDR3 coding sequence is TGTGCCAGCAGTTCTTTATACGAGCAGTACTTC.

This chain links TRBV10-3 with TRBJ2-3, with 7 bases aligning to TRBD1. This CDR3 is built from 13 residues. Losses at the gene ends were 5 bases for V and 6 bases for J; bases not matched to a gene: 5. The germline CDR1 and CDR2 sequences are ENHRY and SYGVKD. CDR3 DNA: TGTGCCATCAGTCGGGACAGTGTGGATACGCAGTATTTT. Amino acids: CAISRDSVDTQYF.